These 10 T cell receptor beta chains were all obtained from the same sample, sequenced in a study of T-cell reconstitution after alpha-beta-depleted transplantation in children (dated by TCRdb to 2016 to 2017). Library preparation used PCR. Sequenced using an Illumina HiSeq 2500. To normalize quantification of the TCRbeta repertoire, the TCR libraries were built with molecular barcoding that relied on unique molecular identifiers. Through fastp at Q25 and MiXCR, TCRdb rebuilt clones from the public reads, retaining in-frame beta chains. One record per CDR3 amino acid sequence lists the most common genes and DNA. Present in this sample are hundreds of thousands of distinct CDR3 sequences, 15% to 20% of which were seen just once. Approximately 1.1% of the sample rests with the top ten. Sequencing used PBMCs from the stem cell graft donor, obtained from the stem cell graft. All receptors derive from a human donor who donated a stem cell graft to a child with acute myeloid leukemia.

The V and J genes are TRBV20-1 and TRBJ2-5; D gene uncertain. Looked up from germline, CDR1 is DFQATT and CDR2 is SNEGSKA (reference sequence). This CDR3 is 15 amino acids long. The V and J ends lost 0 bases and 3 bases respectively, with 14 bases between them. CDR3 nucleotide sequence: TGCAGTGCTAGAGACGCCCTAGACCTAAAAGAGACCCAGTACTTC. Translated, it gives CSARDALDLKETQYF.

There are many counts of this clonotype. This chain joins TRBV29-1 and TRBJ2-1, with D possibly being TRBD2 (5 bases). Trimming left V 2 bases short and J 5 bases short, with 10 bases between. The CDR3 length is 13 residues. Germline V gene data show CDR1 as SQVTM and CDR2 as ANQGSEA. The DNA of the CDR3 is TGCAGCGTTGAACCTCGGGGAGACAATGAGCAGTTCTTC. As protein: CSVEPRGDNEQFF.

This clonotype was recorded many times. This sequence joins TRBV20-1 and TRBJ1-5; D perhaps matches TRBD1 (5 bases). Germline-derived CDR1 and CDR2 are DFQATT and SNEGSKA (reference sequence). The CDR3 is made up of 16 amino acids. The V and J ends lost 1 base and 7 bases respectively, with 20 bases between them. The CDR3 DNA sequence: TGCAGTGCTAGAGTTCTGGGGGTTACGGATGAACAGCCCCAGCATTTT. Protein sequence: CSARVLGVTDEQPQHF.

The chain joins TRBV7-6 to TRBJ1-2; D gene unclear. The germline gives CDR1 SGHVS, CDR2 FNYEAQ. V lost 0 bases and J lost 8, with 13 bases in between. The CDR3 is 14 amino acids. This chain's CDR3 is CASSLATGSGGYTF. The DNA for the CDR3 is TGTGCCAGCAGCTTAGCGACGGGGTCAGGAGGCTACACCTTC. Drawing the rest from reference TRBV7-6 and TRBJ1-2, the complete variable domain is GAGVSQSPRYKVTKRGQDVALRCDPISGHVSLYWYRQALGQGPEFLTYFNYEAQQDKSGLPNDRFSAERPEGSISTLTIQRTEQRDSAMYRCASSLATGSGGYTFGSGTRLTVV.

Regarding this clonotype: This sequence may be a read error, since a much larger clone differs from it by one base. The rearrangement joins TRBV7-2 to TRBJ2-2; D gene unclear. Germline CDR1 and CDR2: SGHTA and FQGNSA. The CDR3 consists of 13 residues. V lost 4 bases, J lost 2 bases, and 5 bases lay in between. Here the CDR3 DNA reads TGTGCCAGCAGCTGGCTAAACACCGGGGAGCTGTTTTTT. Residues: CASSWLNTGELFF.

The table lists this clonotype with many counts. The chain employs TRBV4-3 and TRBJ2-7; 8 bases match TRBD2. V trimming: 0 bases; J trimming: 1 base; junction bases outside the gene matches: 8. The CDR3 runs 17 residues. CDR1 and CDR2 (germline): LGHNA, YSLEER. DNA of the CDR3: TGCGCCAGCAGCCAAGATTTACTGGCTAGCGGGTCCTACGAGCAGTACTTC. Protein sequence: CASSQDLLASGSYEQYF.

The J gene is TRBJ1-2, the V gene TRBV5-1; TRBD1 is a possible D gene (5 bases). The CDR3 runs 15 residues. The V gene's germline CDR1 is SGHRS and CDR2 YFSETQ. V was clipped by 3 bases and J by 8 bases, with 20 bases between them. In nucleotides, the CDR3 is TGCGCCAGCAGCTACTACCAAAGCGTCAGGGTAGGCTACACCTTC. This sequence encodes CASSYYQSVRVGYTF.

Here the CDR3 reads CASSPGPEIGTQYF. The CDR3 DNA follows: TGTGCCAGCAGCCCTGGACCGGAAATAGGGACCCAGTACTTC. The gene calls are TRBV7-2 and TRBJ2-5; D is undetermined. The germline V gene has CDR1 SGHTA and CDR2 FQGNSA. CDR3 length equals 14 residues. V was pared by 5 bases and J by 7 bases, with 17 bases between.

This clonotype was counted between two and nine times. The chain uses TRBV7-9 and TRBJ1-1; no clear D gene. Trimming cost V 9 bases and J 8 bases, with 16 bases left between them. Germline V gene lookup returns CDR1 SEHNR and CDR2 FQNEAQ (reference sequence). The CDR3 totals 12 residues. The CDR3 loop reads CASSILAGEAFF. CDR3 bases: TGTGCCAGTTCGATTCTAGCGGGAGAAGCTTTCTTT.

This clonotype was counted many times. V gene TRBV25-1 combines with J gene TRBJ2-7; 11 bases map to TRBD1. The CDR3 length is 18 residues. J gave up 3 bases and V 0 bases, and 10 bases lay outside the gene matches. Looked up from germline, CDR1 is MGHDK and CDR2 is SYGVNS. The chain's CDR3 is CASSEYIGTGGNFYEQYF. The CDR3 region has the DNA TGTGCCAGCAGTGAATATATAGGGACAGGGGGGAACTTCTACGAGCAGTACTTC.